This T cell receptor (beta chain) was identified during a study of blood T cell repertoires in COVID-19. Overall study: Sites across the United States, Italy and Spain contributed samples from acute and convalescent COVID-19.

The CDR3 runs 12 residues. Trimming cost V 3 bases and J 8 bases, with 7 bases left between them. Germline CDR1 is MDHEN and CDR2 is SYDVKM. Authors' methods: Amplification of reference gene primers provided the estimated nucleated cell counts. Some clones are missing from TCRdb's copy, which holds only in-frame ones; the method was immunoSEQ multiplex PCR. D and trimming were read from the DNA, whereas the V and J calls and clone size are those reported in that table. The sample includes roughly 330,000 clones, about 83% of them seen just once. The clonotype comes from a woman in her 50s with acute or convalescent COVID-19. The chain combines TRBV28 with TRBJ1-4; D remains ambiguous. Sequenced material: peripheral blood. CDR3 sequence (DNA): TGTGCCAGCAGTTTTGGTCGGGAAAAACTGTTTTTT. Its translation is CASSFGREKLFF.